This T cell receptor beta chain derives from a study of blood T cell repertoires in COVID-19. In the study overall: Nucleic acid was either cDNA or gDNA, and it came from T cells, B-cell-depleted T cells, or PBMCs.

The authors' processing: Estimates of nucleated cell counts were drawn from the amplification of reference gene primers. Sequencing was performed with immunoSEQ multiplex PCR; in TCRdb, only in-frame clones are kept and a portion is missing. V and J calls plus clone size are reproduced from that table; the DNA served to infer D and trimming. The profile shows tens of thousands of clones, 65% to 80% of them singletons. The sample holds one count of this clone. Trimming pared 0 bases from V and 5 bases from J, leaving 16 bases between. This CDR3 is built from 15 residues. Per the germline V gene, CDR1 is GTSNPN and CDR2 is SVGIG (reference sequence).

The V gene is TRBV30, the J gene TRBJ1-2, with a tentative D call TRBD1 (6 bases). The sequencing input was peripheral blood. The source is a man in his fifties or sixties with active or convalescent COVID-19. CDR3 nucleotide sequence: TGTGCCTGGAGTGTAGGGACACCACCTTCGTATGGCTACACCTTC. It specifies CAWSVGTPPSYGYTF. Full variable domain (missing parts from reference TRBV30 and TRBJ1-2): SQTIHQWPATLVQPVGSPLSLECTVEGTSNPNLYWYRQAAGRGLQLLFYSVGIGQISSEVPQNLSASRPQDRQFILSSKKLLLSDSGFYLCAWSVGTPPSYGYTFGSGTRLTVV.